This T cell receptor beta chain is from a study of identifying expanded T cells in peripheral blood. With regard to this clone: Its cognate antigen is unknown.

Notes on the study in general: Across healthy donors, higher total template counts meant significantly greater approximately two-week count variance. Around 1.2 clones differed between technical replicates, versus around 15 and 19 over time.

The CDR3 length is 18 residues. Trimming took 2 bases from V and 0 from J, leaving 17 bases between them. Germline V gene data show CDR1 as SGHKS and CDR2 as YYEKEE (reference sequence). Generated by immunoSEQ multiplex PCR, the TCRdb table keeps only in-frame clones and is missing some. The sample yields tens of thousands of clones, about four fifths seen once. The chain has TRBV5-5 and TRBJ2-2; D unclear. The clonotype comes from a person aged 18 to 75 in good health. Sample: blood. The CDR3 region has the DNA TGTGCCAGCAGCTTAAGTCAGGAAACCTCATCGAACACCGGGGAGCTGTTTTTT. It is translated as CASSLSQETSSNTGELFF.